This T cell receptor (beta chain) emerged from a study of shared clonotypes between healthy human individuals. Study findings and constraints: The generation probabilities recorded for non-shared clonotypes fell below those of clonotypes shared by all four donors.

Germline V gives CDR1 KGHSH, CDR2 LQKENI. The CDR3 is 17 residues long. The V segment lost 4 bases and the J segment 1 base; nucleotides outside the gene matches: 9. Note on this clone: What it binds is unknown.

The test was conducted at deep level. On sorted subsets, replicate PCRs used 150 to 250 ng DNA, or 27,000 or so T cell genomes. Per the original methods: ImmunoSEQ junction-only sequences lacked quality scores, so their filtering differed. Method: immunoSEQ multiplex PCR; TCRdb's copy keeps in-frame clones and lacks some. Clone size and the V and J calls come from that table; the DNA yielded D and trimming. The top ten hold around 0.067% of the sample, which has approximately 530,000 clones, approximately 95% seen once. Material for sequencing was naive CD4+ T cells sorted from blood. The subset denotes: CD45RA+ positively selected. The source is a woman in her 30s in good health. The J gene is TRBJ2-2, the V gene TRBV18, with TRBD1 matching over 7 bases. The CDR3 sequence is CASSLPLGTENTGELFF. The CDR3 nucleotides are TGTGCCAGCTCACTACCACTCGGGACAGAGAACACCGGGGAGCTGTTTTTT.